These 17 T cell receptor beta chains came from one sample sequenced in a study of cytomegalovirus exposure and HLA in healthy donors. The PCR ran on 60 Vbeta and 13 Jbeta primers. Measured with immunoSEQ multiplex PCR; TCRdb has only the in-frame clones, and not every one. The data show 200,000 to 250,000 clones, less than 85% seen once. Sequencing was done on a sample of PBMCs. Receptors originate from a man aged 18 to 29 in good health and CMV-seronegative.

The chain joins TRBV15 to TRBJ1-4, with D hard to call. Germline-derived CDR1 and CDR2 are LNHNV and YYDKDF (reference sequence). The V gene lost 1 base and the J gene lost 8 bases, with 14 bases spanning the gap. CDR3 length: 15 amino acids. The CDR3 region is CATSRVGGMREKLFF. The CDR3 nucleotides are TGTGCCACCAGCAGAGTAGGAGGGATGCGGGAAAAACTGTTTTTT.

V and J are TRBV4-1 and TRBJ2-1; 7 bases match TRBD1. Germline V gene sequence: CDR1 MGHRA, CDR2 YSYEKL. The CDR3 sequence is 13 residues long. The ends lost 1 base at V and 6 bases at J; junction bases unmatched: 0. CDR3 amino acids: CASSQGDSNEQFF. CDR3 nucleotide sequence: TGCGCCAGCAGCCAAGGGGACAGCAATGAGCAGTTCTTC.

V gene TRBV7-6 combines with J gene TRBJ2-7; no definite D call. The length of the CDR3 is 14 residues. The V gene's germline CDR1 is SGHVS and CDR2 FNYEAQ. Between the trimmed V and J ends, which lost 5 bases and 9 bases, there was a span of 20 bases. CDR3 loop: CASSPEPGKWAQYF. Written as DNA, the CDR3 is TGTGCCAGCAGCCCAGAGCCTGGTAAGTGGGCGCAGTACTTC.

The rearrangement links TRBV5-1 to TRBJ2-5, with 8 bases matching TRBD2. The assigned J gene may be wrong: the sequence end matches TRBJ2-7 better. The CDR3 has 14 amino acids. The germline V gene encodes CDR1 SGHRS and CDR2 YFSETQ. The CDR3 region has the DNA TGCGCCAGCAGCTCCAAACTAGCGGACTACGAGCAGTACTTC. Translated, it gives CASSSKLADYEQYF.

V usage is TRBV7-2 and J usage is TRBJ2-2; perhaps TRBD2 as D (5 bases). Trimming shortened V by 5 bases and J by 5 bases, and 21 bases separated the two germline ends. CDR1 SGHTA and CDR2 FQGNSA come from the germline V gene. The CDR3 sequence is 17 residues long. CDR3: CASSPSPAEIRTGELFF. The CDR3 DNA is TGTGCCAGCAGCCCCTCTCCAGCGGAAATAAGGACCGGGGAGCTGTTTTTT.

The CDR3 spells CASSLPRVGTYEQYF. For the CDR3, the DNA is TGCGCCAGCAGCTTGCCCCGTGTCGGGACCTACGAGCAGTACTTC. The rearrangement uses TRBV5-1 and TRBJ2-7; weak D call: TRBD2 (5 bases). The CDR3 sequence is 15 residues long. Deletions cut 1 base from V and 2 bases from J, with 13 bases between. The germline V gene encodes CDR1 SGHRS and CDR2 YFSETQ.

There are a few counts of this clone. The chain is built from TRBV2 and TRBJ1-4; 10 bases line up with TRBD1. This CDR3 is built from 13 residues. Germline values: CDR1 SNHLY, CDR2 FYNNEI. The trim removed 7 bases at V and 8 bases at J, leaving 4 bases unmatched. In DNA, the CDR3 is TGTGCCAGCAAAGGACAGGGGGGAGAAAAACTGTTTTTT. Translating it yields CASKGQGGEKLFF.

CDR3 region: CASSVRQFSNTGELFF. The CDR3 DNA reads as TGTGCCAGCTCAGTTAGACAGTTTTCAAACACCGGGGAGCTGTTTTTT. The rearrangement joins TRBV18 to TRBJ2-2, with a possible D match to TRBD1 (5 bases). CDR3 length equals 16 residues. Germline loops: CDR1 KGHSH, CDR2 LQKENI. The V gene lost 5 bases and the J gene lost 2 bases, with 15 bases spanning the gap.

The chain carries TRBV14 and TRBJ2-1; maybe TRBD2 (5 bases). The CDR3 length is 15 residues. The germline V gene has CDR1 SGHDN and CDR2 FVKESK. V gave up 4 bases and J gave up 3 bases, with 13 bases separating them. CDR3 protein: CASSRGLRYYNEQFF. The CDR3 DNA reads TGTGCCAGCAGCCGCGGACTCCGCTACTACAATGAGCAGTTCTTC.

V usage is TRBV6-1 and J usage is TRBJ2-7, with a weak D call TRBD2 (6 bases). Trimming removed 4 bases at V and 6 bases at J, with 10 bases between. The V gene's germline CDR1 is MNHNS and CDR2 SASEGT. The CDR3 runs 12 residues. The CDR3 nucleotides read TGTGCCAGCAGTGGACTAGAGCCCGAGCAGTACTTC. This encodes CASSGLEPEQYF.

The chain is built from TRBV5-4 and TRBJ2-5, with 8 bases fitting TRBD1. Germline V gene lookup returns CDR1 SGHNT and CDR2 YYREEE (reference sequence). The CDR3 length is 15 residues. The ends lost 2 bases at V and 2 bases at J; junction bases unmatched: 5. The CDR3 DNA is TGTGCCAGCAGCTTTGGACAGGGAATACAAGAGACCCAGTACTTC. Its protein product is CASSFGQGIQETQYF.

This clone occurred a few times. The chain combines TRBV18 with TRBJ1-1; 8 nucleotides align to TRBD1. V shed 6 bases, J shed 4 bases, and the junction held 10 bases outside the gene matches. Germline lookup yields CDR1 KGHSH and CDR2 LQKENI. The CDR3 runs to 15 residues. The CDR3 region is CASSRFGQGGTEAFF. The CDR3 DNA follows: TGTGCCAGCTCCCGATTCGGACAGGGTGGCACTGAAGCTTTCTTT.

The chain has TRBV5-6 and TRBJ1-6; possibly TRBD1 for D (5 bases). This CDR3 spans 16 amino acids. Trimming left V 2 bases short and J 14 bases short, with 23 bases between. The germline V gene has CDR1 SGHDT and CDR2 YYEEEE. The CDR3 DNA reads as TGTGCCAGCAGCTTTGCGGGAATAGGGGCCAGAGTGGCCCTCCACTTT. This gives the protein CASSFAGIGARVALHF.

This clone has a handful of counts. This rearrangement joins TRBV28 to TRBJ2-7, with 8 bases aligning to TRBD2. The V gene's germline CDR1 is MDHEN and CDR2 SYDVKM. The CDR3 is made up of 17 amino acids. J was trimmed by 2 bases and V by 6 bases; bases with no gene match: 15. The DNA of the CDR3 is TGTGCCAGCAGCCCTCACACTAGCGGAGCACCCACCTACGAGCAGTACTTC. It yields the protein CASSPHTSGAPTYEQYF.

V and J are TRBV30 and TRBJ2-3; 9 bases agree with TRBD2. The CDR3 has 16 residues. V lost 5 bases to trimming and J lost 2 bases; unmatched junction nucleotides: 11. CDR1 GTSNPN and CDR2 SVGIG come from the germline V gene (reference sequence). For the CDR3, the DNA is TGTGCCTGGGGCTCCGGGACTAGCAGGCCCACAGATACGCAGTATTTT. This gives the protein CAWGSGTSRPTDTQYF. The variable domain in full, with the rest retrieved from reference TRBV30 and TRBJ2-3, is SQTIHQWPATLVQPVGSPLSLECTVEGTSNPNLYWYRQAAGRGLQLLFYSVGIGQISSEVPQNLSASRPQDRQFILSSKKLLLSDSGFYLCAWGSGTSRPTDTQYFGPGTRLTVL.

This sequence joins TRBV18 and TRBJ1-1; tentative D call: TRBD1 (6 bases). V dropped 3 bases and J dropped 6 bases, with 14 bases sitting between them. The CDR3 runs 14 residues. Germline CDR1 reads KGHSH; CDR2 reads LQKENI. The CDR3 sequence is CASSPVGGAPEAFF. CDR3 DNA: TGTGCCAGCTCACCGGTGGGGGGGGCACCTGAAGCTTTCTTT.

This clone was found a few times. The V and J genes are TRBV6-6 and TRBJ1-2, with 7 bases identical to TRBD1. With 5 bases clipped from V and 0 bases from J, the junction kept 9 bases outside the gene matches. Germline-derived CDR1 and CDR2 are MNHNY and SVGAGI (reference sequence). The CDR3 loop spans 16 amino acids. CDR3: CASSRTGQLTNYGYTF. The DNA for the CDR3 is TGTGCCAGCAGTCGGACGGGACAGCTTACTAACTATGGCTACACCTTC.